The 5 T cell receptor beta chains listed next were all sequenced from one sample in a study of T cell responses to AZD1222 COVID-19 vaccine. The protocol was immunoSEQ multiplex PCR, while the TCRdb copy is restricted to in-frame clones and leaves out a portion. The table has some 130,000 clones, roughly 82% seen once. Sequences were derived from peripheral blood, sampled on day 0 of AZD1222 vaccination. All receptors come from an adult in good health.

The chain employs TRBV7-9 and TRBJ1-5, with D unresolved. The CDR3 consists of 12 residues. Germline CDR1 reads SEHNR; CDR2 reads FQNEAQ (reference sequence). The V gene lost 0 bases and the J gene lost 6 bases, with 3 bases spanning the gap. The CDR3 spells CASSLATQPQHF. CDR3 sequence (DNA): TGTGCCAGCAGCTTAGCGACTCAGCCCCAGCATTTT.

This chain links TRBV5-4 with TRBJ2-7, with 10 bases aligning to TRBD2. CDR1 SGHNT and CDR2 YYREEE come from the germline V gene (reference sequence). Trimming took 0 bases from V and 7 from J; bases not matched to a gene: 13. The CDR3 is 17 residues long. This CDR3 reads CASSLAPGGAGGREQYF. In DNA, the CDR3 is TGTGCCAGCAGCTTGGCCCCCGGCGGAGCGGGGGGGCGAGAGCAGTACTTC.

This rearrangement joins TRBV9 to TRBJ2-5, with D perhaps given as TRBD1 or TRBD2 (5 bases each). The germline V gene has CDR1 SGDLS and CDR2 YYNGEE. Trimming took off 1 base at V and 5 bases at J, with 9 bases between the two ends. The CDR3 extends over 13 amino acids. The CDR3 loop is CASSVQEGETQYF. Written as DNA, the CDR3 is TGTGCCAGCAGCGTACAAGAGGGGGAGACCCAGTACTTC.

The J gene is TRBJ1-5, the V gene TRBV5-1; D is uncertain. The CDR3 runs 12 residues. The V gene lost 4 bases and the J gene lost 7 bases, with 9 bases spanning the gap. CDR1 is SGHRS, CDR2 YFSETQ, per germline. As DNA, the CDR3 is TGCGCCAGCAGCCCTGAGGGACAGCCCCAGCATTTT. Amino acids: CASSPEGQPQHF.

This rearrangement joins TRBV5-4 to TRBJ1-3, with 8 bases lining up with TRBD1. The V gene's germline CDR1 is SGHNT and CDR2 YYREEE (reference sequence). This CDR3 is 14 amino acids long. J lost 4 bases, V lost 2 bases, and 2 bases had no gene match. In nucleotides, the CDR3 is TGTGCCAGCAGCTTACAGGGGGGAGGAAACACCATATATTTT. Encoded protein: CASSLQGGGNTIYF.